This T cell receptor (beta chain) was documented in a study of T cells in Graves' hyperthyroidism and ophthalmopathy. Points from the study as a whole: Prediction of ophthalmopathy progression came a median roughly 6.4 months pre-onset.

With regard to this clonotype: What it binds is unknown.

When ophthalmopathy did not progress within 18 months, Graves' hyperthyroidism was considered stable. TCR beta CDR3 sequences were amplified from RNA transcripts. Carried out on the TCR CDR3, a first-round RT-PCR used the HTBI primer set. TCRdb called the multiplex PCR reads again in MiXCR, with one record for every CDR3 protein. The sample has 300,000 to 400,000 distinct CDR3 sequences, approximately 15% seen once. This CDR3 spans 14 amino acids. Per germline, CDR1 MRHNA and CDR2 SNTAGT. V gave up 2 bases and J gave up 8 bases, with 15 bases separating them. The sequence derives from a woman aged 60-70 years with Graves' hyperthyroidism. V usage is TRBV6-4 and J usage is TRBJ1-2; no clear D gene. Sequencing input: blood. CDR3 in amino acids: CASSDDHAAGGYTF. The CDR3, as DNA: TGTGCCAGCAGTGACGACCACGCCGCGGGAGGCTACACCTTC.